This T cell receptor beta chain originates from a study of a mutant IDH1 vaccine in newly diagnosed glioma. Here immunoSEQ multiplex PCR was the method, and the copy in TCRdb shows in-frame clones only, minus some. The data show tens of thousands of clones, about 70% seen once. Comments on this clone: The antigen remains unidentified.

Regarding time point: week 35, safety follow-up. Doses of 300 ug of mutant IDH1 20-mer peptide were given with topical imiquimod. In weeks 1, 3, 5, 7, 11, 15, 19 and 23, patients were vaccinated. The CDR3 totals 18 residues. V was clipped by 2 bases and J by 4 bases; unmatched bases: 7. Germline CDR1 SGHDN, CDR2 FVKESK. The sequencing used PBMCs, collected from a glioma patient whose treatment included an IDH1 peptide vaccine. The TCR originated in a man in his forties or fifties with glioma. J is TRBJ2-3 and V is TRBV14, with 15 bases matching TRBD2. This CDR3 is CASSQRGTSGRSADTQYF. CDR3 DNA sequence: TGTGCCAGCAGCCAACGGGGGACTAGCGGGAGGAGTGCAGATACGCAGTATTTT.